These 11 T cell receptor beta chains share one sample of origin, sequenced in a study of T cell responses to AZD1222 COVID-19 vaccine. Clones were read by immunoSEQ multiplex PCR, and TCRdb kept only the in-frame ones, dropping some. The sample gives 110,000 to 150,000 clones, about 92% of which show up once; over 7.5% is in the top ten. The material sequenced was peripheral blood, taken on day 0 of AZD1222 vaccination. The receptors here all came from an adult in good health.

The chain has TRBV23-1 and TRBJ2-2, with 7 bases fitting TRBD1. TRBV23-1 is an ORF, with its function uncertain. The CDR3 has 16 residues. V lost 2 bases, J lost 0 bases, and 3 bases stayed unmatched. CDR3 amino acids: CASSQPQGTNTGELFF. The CDR3 DNA is TGCGCCAGCAGTCAACCACAGGGGACGAACACCGGGGAGCTGTTTTTT.

The chain combines TRBV5-4 with TRBJ2-5, with 10 bases that match TRBD1. CDR1 is SGHNT, CDR2 YYREEE, per germline (reference sequence). Trimming cost V 4 bases and J 1 base; bases outside gene matches: 7. The CDR3 runs to 16 residues. The CDR3 protein is CASSLGQGGTQETQYF. CDR3 nucleotides: TGTGCCAGCAGCCTTGGACAGGGGGGAACCCAAGAGACCCAGTACTTC. Using reference TRBV5-4 and TRBJ2-5 for the parts outside the CDR3, the full variable domain is ETGVTQSPTHLIKTRGQQVTLRCSSQSGHNTVSWYQQALGQGPQFIFQYYREEENGRGNFPPRFSGLQFPNYSSELNVNALELDDSALYLCASSLGQGGTQETQYFGPGTRLLVL.

In its sample, this clone was seen once. The chain joins TRBV5-1 to TRBJ2-3; unclear D gene. With 0 bases removed from V and 0 bases from J, the gap between germline ends came to 5 bases. Looked up from germline, CDR1 is SGHRS and CDR2 is YFSETQ. CDR3 size: 14 residues. CDR3 residues: CASSLASSTDTQYF. The DNA for the CDR3 is TGCGCCAGCAGCTTGGCCTCCAGCACAGATACGCAGTATTTT.

The rearrangement links TRBV9 to TRBJ2-2; D is unclear. V gave up 1 base and J gave up 4 bases, with 11 bases separating them. The CDR3 extends over 15 amino acids. Germline V gene sequence: CDR1 SGDLS, CDR2 YYNGEE. In DNA, the CDR3 is TGTGCCAGCAGCGTAAGGTCTTGGGGCACCGGGGAGCTGTTTTTT. This encodes CASSVRSWGTGELFF.

The chain couples TRBV19 to TRBJ1-2, with 10 bases aligning to TRBD1. CDR3 length equals 14 residues. The junction had 6 bases not matched to a gene; V was cut back by 6 bases and J by 5 bases. Germline V gene sequence: CDR1 LNHDA, CDR2 SQIVND (reference sequence). The DNA for the CDR3 is TGTGCCAGTAGCGAGGACAGGGGGAATTATGGCTACACCTTC. Protein: CASSEDRGNYGYTF.

This sequence joins TRBV2 and TRBJ1-1; D unresolved. The CDR3 runs to 14 residues. V was cut by 1 base and J by 0 bases, with 6 bases left in between. Germline CDR1 and CDR2: SNHLY and FYNNEI. The CDR3 nucleotides read TGTGCCAGCAGTGAAGGACGGTTGAACACTGAAGCTTTCTTT. Translation gives CASSEGRLNTEAFF.

This chain links TRBV13 with TRBJ1-1; no reliable D call. The CDR3 consists of 16 residues. V was clipped by 4 bases and J by 0 bases, with 15 bases between them. Germline CDR1 is PRHDT and CDR2 is FYEKMQ (reference sequence). The CDR3 region is CASSSQGYVMNTEAFF. The DNA for the CDR3 is TGTGCCAGCAGCTCTCAAGGGTACGTCATGAACACTGAAGCTTTCTTT. The variable domain in full, with the rest retrieved from reference TRBV13 and TRBJ1-1, is AAGVIQSPRHLIKEKRETATLKCYPIPRHDTVYWYQQGPGQDPQFLISFYEKMQSDKGSIPDRFSAQQFSDYHSELNMSSLELGDSALYFCASSSQGYVMNTEAFFGQGTRLTVV.

This chain joins TRBV6-5 and TRBJ1-5; 10 positions match TRBD1. The CDR3 has 13 residues. Germline values: CDR1 MNHEY, CDR2 SVGAGI. After removal of 6 bases from V and 6 bases from J, the junction contained 2 bases not matched to a gene. The CDR3: CASRGTGAQPQHF. In nucleotides, the CDR3 is TGTGCCAGCAGAGGGACAGGGGCTCAGCCCCAGCATTTT.

This clone was seen once. The chain uses TRBV29-1 and TRBJ2-4; D not certain. V was trimmed by 2 bases and J by 9 bases, leaving 26 bases between them. Germline V gene lookup returns CDR1 SQVTM and CDR2 ANQGSEA. CDR3 length: 17 amino acids. The CDR3 nucleotides are TGCAGCGTTGAAACCCCCGGTCCGGAATGGGGTAGTACCATTCAGTACTTC. Translation gives CSVETPGPEWGSTIQYF.

The V and J genes are TRBV7-2 and TRBJ1-6; perhaps TRBD1 as D (5 bases). Trimming cost V 1 base and J 14 bases, with 21 bases left between them. The CDR3 length is 16 residues. From germline, CDR1 is SGHTA and CDR2 FQGNSA. The CDR3: CASSLEAAGGGSALHF. DNA of the CDR3: TGTGCCAGCAGCTTAGAGGCAGCCGGGGGTGGTTCGGCCCTCCACTTT.

This rearrangement joins TRBV7-9 to TRBJ2-5, with D possibly TRBD1 on 5 matching bases. CDR1 and CDR2 (germline): SEHNR, FQNEAQ (reference sequence). This CDR3 contains 15 residues. V lost 4 bases, J lost 3 bases, and 15 bases lay in between. DNA of the CDR3: TGTGCCAGCAGCTCCCCTATGCAGGGCGAAGAGACCCAGTACTTC. This sequence encodes CASSSPMQGEETQYF.